This passage covers 13 T cell receptor beta chains from one sample sequenced in a study of monozygotic twins with inflammatory bowel disease. TCRdb re-called the 5' RACE reads and catalogs CDR3 proteins one per entry, DNA excluded. The sample is made up of roughly 150,000 distinct CDR3 sequences, and the top ten hold approximately 1.2% of it. The sequencing sample was made of blood. These receptors originate from a human donor with ulcerative colitis or Crohn's disease, or a healthy co-twin of an affected twin (not recorded which).

The chain combines TRBV29-1 with TRBJ2-7; without DNA, the TCRdb call of TRBD1 cannot be checked. This CDR3 contains 14 residues. Germline CDR1 is SQVTM and CDR2 is ANQGSEA. The CDR3 region is CSVGFGQGAYEQYF.

The chain joins TRBV11-2 to TRBJ2-1; without DNA, the TCRdb call of TRBD1 cannot be checked. The CDR3 is 15 amino acids. Germline V gene data show CDR1 as SGHAT and CDR2 as FQNNGV. CDR3 sequence: CASSLGTGTDNEQFF.

V is TRBV5-1 and J is TRBJ2-1; the D call of TRBD2 rests on TCRdb alone, since no DNA is present to check it. This CDR3 has 15 amino acids. The germline V gene has CDR1 SGHRS and CDR2 YFSETQ. The CDR3 here is CASSLISGRRDEQFF.

V and J are TRBV5-1 and TRBJ2-7; TCRdb lists TRBD2, though no DNA is available to test this call. Germline lookup yields CDR1 SGHRS and CDR2 YFSETQ. The CDR3 length is 12 residues. The CDR3 sequence: CASSYPRGEQYF.

This CDR3 reads CASSSSLTDTQYF. The rearrangement joins TRBV7-3 to TRBJ2-3. The CDR3 has 13 amino acids. Germline-derived CDR1 and CDR2 are SGHTA and FQGTGA.

J is TRBJ2-7 and V is TRBV20-1; the TRBD2 assignment by TCRdb is unverifiable without DNA. Per the germline V gene, CDR1 is DFQATT and CDR2 is SNEGSKA (reference sequence). The CDR3 is made up of 13 amino acids. The CDR3 sequence: CSASRTSDDEQYF.

The chain recombines TRBV5-6 with TRBJ1-1. The CDR3 has 16 residues. Germline assignment: CDR1 SGHDT and CDR2 YYEEEE. The CDR3 protein is CASSLVGRVGDTEAFF.

The chain carries TRBV27 and TRBJ2-2. Germline CDR1 MNHEY, CDR2 SMNVEV (reference sequence). This CDR3 is built from 13 residues. The CDR3 region is CASSLSGTGELFF.

This chain joins TRBV5-1 and TRBJ1-2; TCRdb names TRBD1, which stays unverified in the absence of DNA. There are 14 residues in the CDR3. CDR1 and CDR2 (germline): SGHRS, YFSETQ. The CDR3 sequence: CASSPDSSLYGYTF. Full variable domain (remainder filled in from reference TRBV5-1 and TRBJ1-2): KAGVTQTPRYLIKTRGQQVTLSCSPISGHRSVSWYQQTPGQGLQFLFEYFSETQRNKGNFPGRFSGRQFSNSRSEMNVSTLELGDSALYLCASSPDSSLYGYTFGSGTRLTVV.

The chain uses TRBV28 and TRBJ2-2. Germline lookup yields CDR1 MDHEN and CDR2 SYDVKM. The CDR3 spans 14 residues. The CDR3 here is CASSLGRYTGELFF.

The V and J genes are TRBV7-9 and TRBJ2-2; no DNA is available, so the TRBD1 call from TCRdb remains unchecked. The length of the CDR3 is 16 residues. Germline values: CDR1 SEHNR, CDR2 FQNEAQ (reference sequence). The CDR3 here is CASSLYQGMATGELFF.

The CDR3 spells CAWSVTLLLGEQYF. The rearrangement joins TRBV30 to TRBJ2-7. The length of the CDR3 is 14 residues. In germline, CDR1 is GTSNPN, CDR2 SVGIG (reference sequence).

This chain uses TRBV7-9 with TRBJ2-3; the TRBD1 assignment by TCRdb is unverifiable without DNA. CDR1 is SEHNR, CDR2 FQNEAQ, per germline (reference sequence). The CDR3 totals 15 residues. The CDR3 reads CASSLVTGSTDTQYF.